This record concerns one TCR beta chain sequence. Its antigen is still unknown. The source of the sample is a study of monozygotic twins with inflammatory bowel disease. Broader study findings: No detectable difference in repertoire similarity separated concordant from discordant twins, possibly as a result of limited power.

Each of the TCR libraries took 3,000 to 3,500 ng of total RNA. Per sample, reverse transcription was split into eight reactions. TCRdb re-called the 5' RACE reads and shows each CDR3 protein once, DNA omitted. The sample totals some 150,000 distinct CDR3 sequences. The CDR3 is 15 residues long. Blood samples of approximately 2.4 ml were drawn from every donor. The sequenced material came from blood. The genes are TRBV12-3 or TRBV12-4 and TRBJ1-2; TCRdb lists TRBD1, though no DNA is available to test this call. The TCR was taken from a human donor with ulcerative colitis or Crohn's disease, or a healthy co-twin of an affected twin (not recorded which). The CDR3 spells CASSSQGDRGYGYTF.